These 18 T cell receptor beta chains share one sample of origin, sequenced in a study of vaccination effects on CD4 cells after COVID-19. With the ViraFEST assay, the study expanded antigen-specific CD4+ T cells using viral peptide pools, then sequenced them. Having been cultured for 10 days, the cells underwent CD4+ T cell isolation. People in the vaccine group had not been infected with SARS-CoV-2 before, and their nucleocapsid antibodies were negative. Measured with immunoSEQ multiplex PCR; TCRdb has only the in-frame clones, and not every one. The profile shows tens of thousands of clones, around 75% of them singletons. No antigen has been assigned to these receptors. Specimen: CD4+ T cells from PBMCs cultured with SARS-CoV-2 spike peptides, collected before COVID-19 vaccination. These receptors all come from a human donor who received a COVID-19 vaccine.

The chain recombines TRBV24-1 with TRBJ2-3; TRBD2 agrees at 11 bases. The V and J ends lost 0 bases and 7 bases, in that order; junction bases with no gene match: 8. The CDR3 covers 17 residues. CDR1 is KGHDR, CDR2 SFDVKD, per germline. CDR3 nucleotides: TGTGCCACCAGTGATTTGGGGCTAGCGGGGGGCAGGCATACGCAGTATTTT. Protein product: CATSDLGLAGGRHTQYF.

The sample holds one count of this clone. The chain uses TRBV7-2 and TRBJ2-3; 8 nucleotides match TRBD2. Trimming took 3 bases from V and 6 from J; bases not matched to a gene: 5. There are 14 residues in the CDR3. Germline lookup yields CDR1 SGHTA and CDR2 FQGNSA. The CDR3 sequence: CASSFTSGSDTQYF. DNA of the CDR3: TGTGCCAGCAGCTTTACTAGCGGATCGGATACGCAGTATTTT.

The chain has TRBV6-5 and TRBJ2-7; a possible D gene is TRBD2 (6 bases). CDR3 length equals 11 residues. V was trimmed by 6 bases and J by 6 bases, leaving 9 bases between them. Per the germline V gene, CDR1 is MNHEY and CDR2 is SVGAGI. In DNA, the CDR3 is TGTGCCAGCAGCCAAGCGGGCGAGCAGTACTTC. Its protein product is CASSQAGEQYF.

The rearrangement links TRBV7-2 to TRBJ1-5, with TRBD1 as a possible D gene (6 bases). This CDR3 is 16 amino acids long. Germline V lookup: CDR1 SGHTA, CDR2 FQGNSA. V dropped 1 base and J dropped 0 bases, with 10 bases sitting between them. The CDR3 sequence: CASSLVWGASNQPQHF. The CDR3 DNA sequence: TGTGCCAGCAGCTTAGTTTGGGGGGCTAGCAATCAGCCCCAGCATTTT.

This chain joins TRBV10-3 and TRBJ2-2, with D possibly matching TRBD2 (5 bases). Per germline, CDR1 ENHRY and CDR2 SYGVKD. The V end lost 11 bases, the J end lost 2 bases, and 9 bases lay between the germline ends. The CDR3 totals 12 residues. The CDR3: CAATGNTGELFF. In DNA form, the CDR3 reads TGTGCCGCGACGGGAAACACCGGGGAGCTGTTTTTT.

The chain links TRBV7-2 to TRBJ2-1, with 12 bases that match TRBD2. Germline trimming cut 3 bases from V and 9 bases from J; bases unmatched to any gene: 9. The germline V gene has CDR1 SGHTA and CDR2 FQGNSA. The CDR3 contains 16 residues. CDR3 DNA sequence: TGTGCCAGCAGCTTCAGCCGGACTAGCGGGATAGGTGAGCAGTTCTTC. It yields the protein CASSFSRTSGIGEQFF.

The CDR3 sequence is CASSLDRNSYEQYF. The CDR3 DNA follows: TGTGCCAGCAGCTTGGATAGGAACTCCTACGAGCAGTACTTC. The chain has TRBV5-4 and TRBJ2-7; no definite D call. The V and J ends lost 0 bases and 0 bases respectively, with 7 bases between them. The V gene's germline CDR1 is SGHNT and CDR2 YYREEE (reference sequence). The CDR3 is 14 amino acids.

V is TRBV27 and J is TRBJ1-6; 8 bases align to TRBD1. The CDR3 sequence is 18 residues long. Germline CDR1 is MNHEY and CDR2 is SMNVEV (reference sequence). V lost 1 base and J lost 7; bases outside the gene matches: 12. CDR3 in DNA: TGTGCCAGCAGTTTATTTTTCGGGCGGACAGGGACGAATTCACCCCTCCACTTT. This gives the protein CASSLFFGRTGTNSPLHF.

This chain connects TRBV7-8 to TRBJ1-1, with D possibly matching TRBD1 (6 bases). The CDR3 extends over 15 amino acids. With 1 base removed from V and 4 bases from J, the gap between germline ends came to 13 bases. Germline V gene lookup returns CDR1 SGHVS and CDR2 FQNEAQ. The CDR3 DNA reads TGTGCCAGCAGCTTAGTAGGCGGGGGGCCCACTGAAGCTTTCTTT. Translated, it gives CASSLVGGGPTEAFF.

In this sample, this clone turned up once. The gene calls are TRBV28 and TRBJ2-7, with D perhaps TRBD2 (6 bases). The V gene lost 5 bases and the J gene lost 2 bases, with 10 bases spanning the gap. The germline V gene has CDR1 MDHEN and CDR2 SYDVKM. The CDR3 has 13 residues. CDR3 sequence: CASSGDLTYEQYF. The CDR3 region has the DNA TGTGCCAGCAGTGGGGACTTAACCTACGAGCAGTACTTC.

The chain links TRBV7-2 to TRBJ1-6; no clear D gene. This CDR3 region has 15 residues. Trimming cost V 5 bases and J 7 bases, with 15 bases left between them. The V gene's germline CDR1 is SGHTA and CDR2 FQGNSA. CDR3 protein: CASSRQFNGNSPLHF. CDR3 bases: TGTGCCAGCAGCCGTCAATTTAACGGGAATTCACCCCTCCACTTT.

A few counts support this clone. The chain is built from TRBV19 and TRBJ1-6; TRBD1 aligns across 8 bases. Germline trimming cut 3 bases from V and 7 bases from J; bases unmatched to any gene: 8. Germline loops: CDR1 LNHDA, CDR2 SQIVND (reference sequence). There are 16 residues in the CDR3. This CDR3 is CASSMKTGATNSPLHF. The CDR3 coding sequence is TGTGCCAGTAGTATGAAGACAGGGGCGACGAATTCACCCCTCCACTTT. Full variable domain (remainder filled in from reference TRBV19 and TRBJ1-6): DGGITQSPKYLFRKEGQNVTLSCEQNLNHDAMYWYRQDPGQGLRLIYYSQIVNDFQKGDIAEGYSVSREKKESFPLTVTSAQKNPTAFYLCASSMKTGATNSPLHFGNGTRLTVT.

A single count supports this clone. The CDR3 region has the DNA TGTGCCAGCAGTTTATCAGTCGGGGGGCAGGGCTATGGCTACACCTTC. The encoded protein is CASSLSVGGQGYGYTF. The chain combines TRBV28 with TRBJ1-2; TRBD1 might be the D (6 bases). The CDR3 covers 16 residues. With 1 base removed from V and 4 bases from J, the gap between germline ends came to 16 bases. Germline V gene data show CDR1 as MDHEN and CDR2 as SYDVKM.

V is TRBV7-2 and J is TRBJ1-2, with a possible D match to TRBD1 (5 bases). Germline V gene lookup returns CDR1 SGHTA and CDR2 FQGNSA. The V end lost 5 bases, the J end lost 3 bases, and 13 bases lay between the germline ends. The length of the CDR3 is 14 residues. In nucleotides, the CDR3 is TGTGCCAGCAGCCGGATCGGGGCGGACTATGGCTACACCTTC. Residues: CASSRIGADYGYTF.

This clone was observed a single time. The V gene is TRBV12-3 or TRBV12-4, the J gene TRBJ2-2; D call uncertain. The CDR3 loop spans 13 amino acids. Trimming shortened V by 4 bases and J by 7 bases, and 10 bases separated the two germline ends. The CDR3 is CASSSLVGGELFF. For the CDR3, the DNA is TGTGCCAGCAGTTCCCTCGTCGGCGGGGAGCTGTTTTTT.

This chain joins TRBV11-2 and TRBJ1-2; D gene uncertain. Germline V gene sequence: CDR1 SGHAT, CDR2 FQNNGV. The V end was cut by 1 base, the J end by 0 bases, with 6 bases between. This CDR3 has 14 residues. The CDR3 nucleotides read TGTGCCAGCAGCTTAGGCACAGCTAACTATGGCTACACCTTC. Protein: CASSLGTANYGYTF.

This clone was seen a single time. This chain joins TRBV5-6 and TRBJ2-3; D perhaps matches TRBD1 (6 bases). V lost 0 bases, J lost 3 bases, and 11 bases lay in between. The CDR3 loop spans 15 amino acids. Germline lookup yields CDR1 SGHDT and CDR2 YYEEEE. CDR3 sequence: CASSLDTTGTDTQYF. The CDR3 nucleotides read TGTGCCAGCAGCTTGGACACCACAGGGACAGATACGCAGTATTTT. Full variable domain (missing parts from reference TRBV5-6 and TRBJ2-3): DAGVTQSPTHLIKTRGQQVTLRCSPKSGHDTVSWYQQALGQGPQFIFQYYEEEERQRGNFPDRFSGHQFPNYSSELNVNALLLGDSALYLCASSLDTTGTDTQYFGPGTRLTVL.

The genes are TRBV6-5 and TRBJ1-2, with D maybe TRBD1 (6 bases). V shed 0 bases and J shed 2 bases, with 10 bases lying between them. The CDR3 runs 15 residues. CDR1 and CDR2 from the germline V gene are MNHEY and SVGAGI. For the CDR3, the DNA is TGTGCCAGCAGTTACTCGGGGGGGCTGAACTATGGCTACACCTTC. This translates into CASSYSGGLNYGYTF.